These T cell receptor beta chains were read from a single sample in a study of T-cell reconstitution after alpha-beta-depleted transplantation in children. Using its own MiXCR run on the PCR reads, TCRdb lists one record per CDR3 protein. The sample includes around 450,000 distinct CDR3 sequences, over 40% of them seen just once. The specimen comprised PBMCs, sampled before TCRalphabeta/CD19-depleted stem cell transplant. The receptors derive from a girl aged 2 to 9 with aplastic anemia, due to receive a stem cell transplant. Each CDR3 is given with its conserved first and last residue. A D gene is named only where the DNA matches it firmly. Size is omitted from some rows. Given values are once, few, many or a class for expanded clones.

TRBD1	TRBV25-1	TRBJ2-7	-	CASSELDRAHEQYF	TGTGCCAGCAGTGAATTGGACAGGGCCCACGAGCAGTACTTC
-	TRBV6-5	TRBJ1-5	-	CASSYSQSGKEPQHF	TGTGCCAGCAGTTACTCGCAGTCGGGAAAGGAGCCCCAGCATTTT
TRBD1	TRBV20-1	TRBJ1-1	few	CSARAIQGHEAFF	TGCAGTGCTAGGGCGATACAGGGGCATGAAGCTTTCTTT
-	TRBV20-1	TRBJ2-1	-	CSARDPGGSSYNEQFF	TGCAGTGCTAGAGATCCCGGCGGAAGCTCCTACAATGAGCAGTTCTTC
TRBD1	TRBV12-3/TRBV12-4	TRBJ1-5	few	CASSSTGGGQPQHF	TGTGCCAGCAGTTCCACAGGGGGCGGACAGCCCCAGCATTTT
-	TRBV28	TRBJ2-7	-	CASSFQGSEQYF	TGTGCCAGCAGTTTCCAGGGCAGCGAGCAGTACTTC
-	TRBV5-1	TRBJ2-7	-	CASSSTAGTYEQYF	TGCGCCAGCAGCTCTACTGCCGGGACCTACGAGCAGTACTTC
-	TRBV6-1	TRBJ2-6	-	CASSEASGANVLTF	TGTGCCAGCAGTGAAGCCTCTGGGGCCAACGTCCTGACTTTC
TRBD1	TRBV5-1	TRBJ2-7	-	CASSLGQGSTPYEQYF	TGCGCCAGCAGCTTGGGACAGGGGTCCACTCCGTACGAGCAGTACTTC
-	TRBV10-2	TRBJ1-5	few	CASSEGGTQHF	TGCGCCAGCAGTGAAGGTGGGACCCAGCATTTT
-	TRBV20-1	TRBJ2-5	-	CSARGTPPAKEETQYF	TGCAGTGCTAGGGGGACTCCTCCCGCAAAAGAAGAGACCCAGTACTTC
TRBD2	TRBV7-9	TRBJ2-7	-	CASSPGLAPVPAYEQYF	TGTGCCAGCAGCCCCGGACTAGCGCCCGTCCCGGCCTACGAGCAGTACTTC
-	TRBV5-6	TRBJ1-4	-	CASSLRRQTNEKLFF	TGTGCCAGCAGCTTGAGAAGACAGACTAATGAAAAACTGTTTTTT
-	TRBV28	TRBJ2-5	-	CASSFGETGYSGETQYF	TGTGCCAGCAGTTTTGGGGAAACAGGGTATTCGGGGGAGACCCAGTACTTC
-	TRBV28	TRBJ1-5	-	CASRSAGLNQPQHF	TGTGCCAGCAGATCAGCAGGTTTGAATCAGCCCCAGCATTTT
-	TRBV7-2	TRBJ2-5	-	CASSSRQGLQETQYF	TGTGCCAGCAGCTCCAGACAGGGACTCCAAGAGACCCAGTACTTC
-	TRBV20-1	TRBJ2-7	-	CSARDRAAEQYF	TGCAGTGCTAGAGATCGGGCAGCCGAGCAGTACTTC
-	TRBV30	TRBJ1-2	-	CAWSGGYGYTF	TGTGCCTGGAGTGGTGGGTATGGCTACACCTTC
-	TRBV20-1	TRBJ2-7	few	CSARDQTGATVQYF	TGCAGTGCTAGAGATCAGACGGGAGCGACAGTCCAGTACTTC
TRBD2	TRBV4-1	TRBJ2-5	-	CASSQSTSGRGIQETQYF	TGCGCCAGCAGCCAATCGACTAGCGGGAGGGGTATCCAAGAGACCCAGTACTTC
-	TRBV27	TRBJ2-7	few	CASSFIAAEQYF	TGTGCCAGCAGTTTTATTGCGGCCGAGCAGTACTTC
TRBD2	TRBV27	TRBJ2-7	many	CASSPTSGSLAYEQYF	TGTGCCAGCAGTCCGACTAGCGGGAGCCTGGCCTACGAGCAGTACTTC
TRBD1	TRBV7-9	TRBJ2-5	once	CASRTGTDPRKTQYF	TGTGCCAGCCGGACCGGGACAGACCCTCGGAAGACCCAGTACTTC